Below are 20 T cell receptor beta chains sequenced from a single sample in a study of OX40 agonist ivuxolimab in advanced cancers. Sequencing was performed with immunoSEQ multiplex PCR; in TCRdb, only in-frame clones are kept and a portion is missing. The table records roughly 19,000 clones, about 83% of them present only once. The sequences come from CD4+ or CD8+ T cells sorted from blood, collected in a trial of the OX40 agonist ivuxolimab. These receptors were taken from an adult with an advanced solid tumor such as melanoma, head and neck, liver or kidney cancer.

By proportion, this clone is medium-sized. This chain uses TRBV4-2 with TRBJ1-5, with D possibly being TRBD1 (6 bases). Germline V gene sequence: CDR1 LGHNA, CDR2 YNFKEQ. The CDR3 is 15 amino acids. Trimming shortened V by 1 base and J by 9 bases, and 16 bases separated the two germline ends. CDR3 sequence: CASSQAGRGEGPQHF. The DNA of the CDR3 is TGTGCCAGCAGCCAAGCTGGCAGGGGAGAAGGGCCCCAGCATTTT.

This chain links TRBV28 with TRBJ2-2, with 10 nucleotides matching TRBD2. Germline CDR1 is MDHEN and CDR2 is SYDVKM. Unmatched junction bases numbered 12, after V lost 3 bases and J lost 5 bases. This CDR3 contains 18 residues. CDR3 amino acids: CASSFIRSSGRGTGELFF. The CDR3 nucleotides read TGTGCCAGCAGTTTTATTCGTTCTAGCGGGAGAGGTACCGGGGAGCTGTTTTTT.

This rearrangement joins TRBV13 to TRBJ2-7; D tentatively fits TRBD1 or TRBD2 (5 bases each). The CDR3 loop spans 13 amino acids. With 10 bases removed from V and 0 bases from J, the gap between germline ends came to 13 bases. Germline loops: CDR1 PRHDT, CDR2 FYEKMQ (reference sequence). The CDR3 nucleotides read TGTGCCACAGGGACGCAGAGCTCCTACGAGCAGTACTTC. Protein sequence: CATGTQSSYEQYF. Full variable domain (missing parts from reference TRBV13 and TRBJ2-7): AAGVIQSPRHLIKEKRETATLKCYPIPRHDTVYWYQQGPGQDPQFLISFYEKMQSDKGSIPDRFSAQQFSDYHSELNMSSLELGDSALYFCATGTQSSYEQYFGPGTRLTVT.

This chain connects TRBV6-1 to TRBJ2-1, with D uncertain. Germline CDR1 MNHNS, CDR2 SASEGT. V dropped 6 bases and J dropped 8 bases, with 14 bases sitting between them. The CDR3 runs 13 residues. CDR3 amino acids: CASSDGLSDEQFF. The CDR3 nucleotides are TGTGCCAGCAGCGATGGGCTGAGCGATGAGCAGTTCTTC.

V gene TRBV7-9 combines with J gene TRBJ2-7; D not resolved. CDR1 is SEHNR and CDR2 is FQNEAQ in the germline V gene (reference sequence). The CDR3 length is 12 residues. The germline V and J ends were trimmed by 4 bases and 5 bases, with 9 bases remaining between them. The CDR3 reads CASSSAPHEQYF. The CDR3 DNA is TGTGCCAGCAGCTCAGCCCCCCACGAGCAGTACTTC.

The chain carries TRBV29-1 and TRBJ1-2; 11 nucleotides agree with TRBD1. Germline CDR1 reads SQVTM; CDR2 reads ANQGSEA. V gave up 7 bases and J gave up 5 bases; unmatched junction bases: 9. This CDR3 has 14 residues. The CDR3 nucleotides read TGCAGCGCCGGGACAGGGGGAGACTTATATGGCTACACCTTC. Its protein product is CSAGTGGDLYGYTF.

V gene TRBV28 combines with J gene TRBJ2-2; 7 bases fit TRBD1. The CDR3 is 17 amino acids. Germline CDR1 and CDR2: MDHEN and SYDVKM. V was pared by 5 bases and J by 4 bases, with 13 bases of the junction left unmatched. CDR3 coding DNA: TGTGCCAGCAGTCTACCGAGGGGAAACAGGGGCACCGGGGAGCTGTTTTTT. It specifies CASSLPRGNRGTGELFF.

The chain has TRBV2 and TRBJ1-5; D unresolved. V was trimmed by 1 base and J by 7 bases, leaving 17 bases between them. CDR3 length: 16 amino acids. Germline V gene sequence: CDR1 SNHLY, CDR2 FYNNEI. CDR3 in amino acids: CASSEVGRNYNQPQHF. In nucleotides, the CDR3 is TGTGCCAGCAGTGAAGTCGGCAGGAACTACAACCAGCCCCAGCATTTT.

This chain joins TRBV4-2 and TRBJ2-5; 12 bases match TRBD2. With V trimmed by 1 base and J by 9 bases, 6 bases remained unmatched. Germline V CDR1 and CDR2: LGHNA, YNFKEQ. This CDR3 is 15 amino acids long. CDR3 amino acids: CASSQARTSGKAQYF. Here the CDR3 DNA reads TGTGCCAGCAGCCAAGCGAGGACTAGCGGGAAGGCCCAGTACTTC.

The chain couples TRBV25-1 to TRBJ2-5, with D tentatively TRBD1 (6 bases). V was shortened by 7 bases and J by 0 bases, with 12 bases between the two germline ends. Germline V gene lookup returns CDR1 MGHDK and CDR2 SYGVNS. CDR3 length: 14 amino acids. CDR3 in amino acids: CASTRQVYQETQYF. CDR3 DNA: TGTGCCAGCACTAGACAGGTCTACCAAGAGACCCAGTACTTC. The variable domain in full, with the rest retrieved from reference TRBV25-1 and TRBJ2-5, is EADIYQTPRYLVIGTGKKITLECSQTMGHDKMYWYQQDPGMELHLIHYSYGVNSTEKGDLSSESTVSRIRTEHFPLTLESARPSHTSQYLCASTRQVYQETQYFGPGTRLLVL.

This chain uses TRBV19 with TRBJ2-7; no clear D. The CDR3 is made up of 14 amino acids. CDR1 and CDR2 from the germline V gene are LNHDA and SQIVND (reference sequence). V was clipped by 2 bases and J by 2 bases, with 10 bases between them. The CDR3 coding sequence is TGTGCCAGTAGTATAACCGGGCCCGCCTACGAGCAGTACTTC. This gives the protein CASSITGPAYEQYF. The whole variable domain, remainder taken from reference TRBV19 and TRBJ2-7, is DGGITQSPKYLFRKEGQNVTLSCEQNLNHDAMYWYRQDPGQGLRLIYYSQIVNDFQKGDIAEGYSVSREKKESFPLTVTSAQKNPTAFYLCASSITGPAYEQYFGPGTRLTVT.

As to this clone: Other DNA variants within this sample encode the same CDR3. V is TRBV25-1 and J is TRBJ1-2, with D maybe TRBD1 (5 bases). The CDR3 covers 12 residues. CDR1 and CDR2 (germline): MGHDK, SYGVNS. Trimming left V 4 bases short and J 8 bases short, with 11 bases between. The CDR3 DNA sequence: TGTGCCAGCAGTGTCGCGGGGGAGGGCTACACCTTC. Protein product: CASSVAGEGYTF.

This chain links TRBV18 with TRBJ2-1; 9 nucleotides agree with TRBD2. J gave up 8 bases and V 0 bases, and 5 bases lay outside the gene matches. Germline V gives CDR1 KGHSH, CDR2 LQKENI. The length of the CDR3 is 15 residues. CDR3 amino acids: CASSPPTSGEDEQFF. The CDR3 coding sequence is TGTGCCAGCTCACCACCGACTAGCGGTGAGGATGAGCAGTTCTTC.

DNA for the CDR3: TGTGCCTGGAGTTCGGCAGGGTTTAGTCCCCAGCATTTT. Amino acid sequence: CAWSSAGFSPQHF. The chain combines TRBV30 with TRBJ1-5; TRBD1 is a possible D gene (5 bases). Trimming left V 2 bases short and J 10 bases short, with 15 bases between. Germline V CDR1 and CDR2: GTSNPN, SVGIG (reference sequence). This CDR3 is 13 amino acids long. The variable domain in full, completed from reference TRBV30 and TRBJ1-5, reads SQTIHQWPATLVQPVGSPLSLECTVEGTSNPNLYWYRQAAGRGLQLLFYSVGIGQISSEVPQNLSASRPQDRQFILSSKKLLLSDSGFYLCAWSSAGFSPQHFGDGTRLSIL.

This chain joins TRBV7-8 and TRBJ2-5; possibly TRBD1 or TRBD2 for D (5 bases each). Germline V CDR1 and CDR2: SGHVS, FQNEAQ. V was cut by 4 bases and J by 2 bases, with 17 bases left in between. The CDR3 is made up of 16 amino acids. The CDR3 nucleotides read TGTGCCAGCAGCTCGGGGCGCAGGTCTAGTCAAGAGACCCAGTACTTC. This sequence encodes CASSSGRRSSQETQYF.

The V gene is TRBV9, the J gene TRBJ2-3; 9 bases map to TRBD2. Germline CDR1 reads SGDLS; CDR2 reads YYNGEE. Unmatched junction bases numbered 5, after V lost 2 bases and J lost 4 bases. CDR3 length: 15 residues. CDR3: CASSVSGSRADTQYF. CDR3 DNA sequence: TGTGCCAGCAGCGTTAGCGGGAGCCGGGCAGATACGCAGTATTTT.

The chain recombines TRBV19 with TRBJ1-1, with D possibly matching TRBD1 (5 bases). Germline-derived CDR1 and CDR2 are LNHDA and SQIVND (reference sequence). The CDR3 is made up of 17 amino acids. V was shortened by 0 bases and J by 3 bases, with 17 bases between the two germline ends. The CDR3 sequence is CASSIDRGRGTDTEAFF. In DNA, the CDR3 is TGTGCCAGTAGTATAGATAGAGGGAGGGGCACTGACACTGAAGCTTTCTTT.

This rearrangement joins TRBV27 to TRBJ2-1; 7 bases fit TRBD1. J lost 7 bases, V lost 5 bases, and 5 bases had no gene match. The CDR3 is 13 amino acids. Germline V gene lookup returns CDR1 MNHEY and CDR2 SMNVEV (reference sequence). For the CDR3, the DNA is TGTGCCAGCAGTCAGAACAGGGGTAATGAGCAGTTCTTC. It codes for CASSQNRGNEQFF.

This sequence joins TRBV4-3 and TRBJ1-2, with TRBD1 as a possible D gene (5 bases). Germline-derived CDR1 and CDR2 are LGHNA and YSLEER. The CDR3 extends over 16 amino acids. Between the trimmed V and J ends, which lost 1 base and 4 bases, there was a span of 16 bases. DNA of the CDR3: TGCGCCAGCAGCCAAGTCTCGGGCAGGGAGGGCTATGGCTACACCTTC. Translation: CASSQVSGREGYGYTF.

As DNA, the CDR3 is TGTGCCAGCAGCTTAGAGGCTAGCGGATCTCGTACAGATACGCAGTATTTT. Its protein is CASSLEASGSRTDTQYF. The J gene is TRBJ2-3, the V gene TRBV7-6; 7 bases map to TRBD2. The CDR3 spans 17 residues. V shed 1 base, J shed 3 bases, and the junction held 10 bases outside the gene matches. Looked up from germline, CDR1 is SGHVS and CDR2 is FNYEAQ.